Listed below are T cell receptor beta chains from one sample, sequenced in a study of glioma-infiltrating T cells after dendritic cell vaccination. Data came from immunoSEQ multiplex PCR; TCRdb stores just in-frame clones and leaves some out. The sample includes about 100,000 clones, approximately 80% of them seen just once. The specimen was blood, collected after dendritic cell vaccination. Receptors originate from a human donor with glioblastoma. CDR3s include the opening cysteine and the closing phenylalanine or tryptophan. The order of the fields is clone size, J gene, D gene, V gene, CDR3 DNA, CDR3 protein. D genes are given only for firm matches. Expanded clones are given a class, and other clones once, few, many or no size at all.

NA | TRBJ2-3 | NA | TRBV7-2 | TGTGCCAGCAGCTCCTACGGGAGCACGCAGTATTTT | CASSSYGSTQYF
once | TRBJ2-7 | TRBD2 | TRBV5-6 | TGTGCCAGCAGCCAGCGACTAGCGGGGAGCTACCTGGACTACGAGCAGTACTTC | CASSQRLAGSYLDYEQYF
few | TRBJ2-3 | TRBD2 | TRBV5-4 | TGTGCCAGCAGCCAGAGGACTAGCGGGGACACAGATACGCAGTATTTT | CASSQRTSGDTDTQYF
NA | TRBJ2-5 | NA | TRBV7-3 | TGTGCCAGCAGCCGAGGGGGGGGGCAAGAGACCCAGTACTTC | CASSRGGGQETQYF
NA | TRBJ2-4 | NA | TRBV6-5 | TGTGCCAGCAGTTGGGGGGACAGACAGTACTTC | CASSWGDRQYF
NA | TRBJ2-1 | TRBD2 | TRBV28 | TGTGCCAGCAGTTTAGGACTAGAGACGTATGAGCAGTTCTTC | CASSLGLETYEQFF
NA | TRBJ1-6 | NA | TRBV6-1 | TGTGCCTCAGGGTGGCAGCGAAATAATTCGCCCCTCCACTTT | CASGWQRNNSPLHF
NA | TRBJ2-6 | TRBD2 | TRBV2 | TGTGCCAGCAGTGACCGTGCGGGGGTCCCTGGGGCCAACGTCCTGACTTTC | CASSDRAGVPGANVLTF
NA | TRBJ1-1 | TRBD1 | TRBV2 | TGTGCCAAAGACTGGGACAGGGGGATGGCCACTGAAGCTTTCTTT | CAKDWDRGMATEAFF
few | TRBJ2-5 | NA | TRBV6-1 | TGTGCCAGCCTAGCCTTTAACAGCCCCCTCCAGAACTTC | CASLAFNSPLQNF
once | TRBJ2-7 | NA | TRBV27 | TGTGCCAGCAGTTCCTTCGCAGGGGTTGTTCCCCGGGGCGAGCAGTACTTC | CASSSFAGVVPRGEQYF
few | TRBJ1-2 | NA | TRBV5-1 | TGCGCCAGCAGCTTTACAGGGTTTGATGGCTACACCTTC | CASSFTGFDGYTF
NA | TRBJ1-2 | NA | TRBV19 | TGTGCCAGTAGTATAGATCAGGTCTCCTATGGCTACACCTTC | CASSIDQVSYGYTF
NA | TRBJ2-7 | TRBD1 | TRBV5-4 | TGTGCCAGCAGCTCAGGACAGGGGGCTTACGAGCAGTACTTC | CASSSGQGAYEQYF
NA | TRBJ1-1 | TRBD1 | TRBV28 | TGTGCCAGCACCTCTCAGGGGGTCACTGAAGCTTTCTTT | CASTSQGVTEAFF
NA | TRBJ2-1 | TRBD2 | TRBV6-1 | TGTGCCAGCGCTCGACTAGCGGGTGACTACAATGAGCAGTTCTTC | CASARLAGDYNEQFF
NA | TRBJ2-1 | TRBD2 | TRBV10-1 | TGCGCCAGCAGTGAAGGCGGGAGGGCCAGAGAGCAGTTCTTC | CASSEGGRAREQFF
NA | TRBJ1-2 | TRBD1 | TRBV5-1 | TGCGCCAGCAGCTCCGGGACAGGGTTAGACTATGGCTACACCTTC | CASSSGTGLDYGYTF
NA | TRBJ1-4 | NA | TRBV27 | TGTGCCAGCAGTCCCTTAAACCTCAGGGGAACTAATGAAAAACTGTTTTTT | CASSPLNLRGTNEKLFF
NA | TRBJ2-3 | TRBD1 | TRBV5-1 | TGCGCCAGCAGCTCGCAAAGAGGGACAGGCACAGATACGCAGTATTTT | CASSSQRGTGTDTQYF
NA | TRBJ1-2 | NA | TRBV2 | TGTGCCAGCAGTGAAGGAGGGAGGGGATATGGCTACACCTTC | CASSEGGRGYGYTF
few | TRBJ2-1 | TRBD2 | TRBV5-1 | TGCGCCAGCAGCTTGGGCGGGAGCCGCTCCTACAATGAGCAGTTCTTC | CASSLGGSRSYNEQFF
NA | TRBJ1-2 | TRBD1 | TRBV7-2 | TGTGCCAGCAGCCCCGGACAGGACAATGGCTACACCTTC | CASSPGQDNGYTF
NA | TRBJ2-7 | NA | TRBV10-3 | TGTGCCATCAGGAGGGACACTTCGCAGTACTTC | CAIRRDTSQYF
NA | TRBJ1-2 | TRBD1 | TRBV27 | TGTGCCAGCAGTATGGACAGGGGCTATGGCTACACCTTC | CASSMDRGYGYTF
NA | TRBJ2-3 | TRBD2 | TRBV5-1 | TGCGCCAGCAGCTGGGGGGGATCCGGTACGCAGTATTTT | CASSWGGSGTQYF
NA | TRBJ2-7 | NA | TRBV11-3 | TGTGCCAGCAGCTTAGAAGGAGGGCCCTCCTACGAGCAGTACTTC | CASSLEGGPSYEQYF
few | TRBJ2-7 | NA | TRBV5-6 | TGTGCCAGCAGCTCAGGAACTGCCTACGAGCAGTACTTC | CASSSGTAYEQYF
NA | TRBJ1-1 | NA | TRBV10-1 | TGCGCCAGCAGTGAGGACAGGTACACTGAAGCTTTCTTT | CASSEDRYTEAFF
NA | TRBJ2-1 | NA | TRBV6-5 | TGTGCCAGCAGTTACCGGTCTTACAATGAGCAGTTCTTC | CASSYRSYNEQFF
NA | TRBJ2-7 | TRBD2 | TRBV27 | TGTGCCAGTTCTCGAACGAGCGGGAGCGTAATTTACGAGCAGTACTTC | CASSRTSGSVIYEQYF
NA | TRBJ2-7 | NA | TRBV5-1 | TGCGCCAGCAGCTTCCGGGGGGCCAGAACAACACAGCAGTACTTC | CASSFRGARTTQQYF
NA | TRBJ1-5 | NA | TRBV28 | TGTGCCAGCAGTTTAACAGATAATAGCAATCAGCCCCAGCATTTT | CASSLTDNSNQPQHF
NA | TRBJ1-1 | TRBD1 | TRBV2 | TGTGCCAGCAACCAAGCGAGACAGGGGGCGATAAGGAACACTGAAGCTTTCTTT | CASNQARQGAIRNTEAFF
few | TRBJ1-2 | TRBD1 | TRBV11-3 | TGTGCCAGCAGCTTAGGGAAGCAGGGGGGCCTTTACTATGGCTACACCTTC | CASSLGKQGGLYYGYTF
NA | TRBJ2-2 | TRBD2 | TRBV19 | TGTGCCAGTACCCTACTAGCGTCGAACACCGGGGAGCTGTTTTTT | CASTLLASNTGELFF
few | TRBJ2-7 | NA | TRBV6-6 | TGTGCCAGTACCATGGACAGCACCTACGAGCAGTACTTC | CASTMDSTYEQYF
NA | TRBJ2-6 | NA | TRBV15 | TGTGCCACCGCTTCGCGGGGCTCGGGTGGGGCCAACGTCCTGACTTTC | CATASRGSGGANVLTF
once | TRBJ2-7 | TRBD2 | TRBV9 | TGTGCCAGCAGCGGAGGAGCGGGACTCTCCTACGAGCAGTACTTC | CASSGGAGLSYEQYF
once | TRBJ2-7 | TRBD1 | TRBV10-3 | TGTGCCATCAAGCCGGGACAGTTTTCCAGAGGCGGTTACGAGCAGTACTTC | CAIKPGQFSRGGYEQYF
NA | TRBJ2-3 | NA | TRBV6-5 | TGTGCCAGTAAGAAATCCCAGGCAGATACGCAGTATTTT | CASKKSQADTQYF
NA | TRBJ2-1 | TRBD1 | TRBV9 | TGTGCCAGCAGCCCGGGACAGGAGTATAACAATGAGCAGTTCTTC | CASSPGQEYNNEQFF
NA | TRBJ1-3 | NA | TRBV5-1 | TGCGCCAGCAGCTTGGAAGGTTGGGGAGCAAGCTCTGGAAACACCATATATTTT | CASSLEGWGASSGNTIYF
NA | TRBJ2-4 | TRBD2 | TRBV28 | TGTGCCAGTGATAGAGCGGGAGGGCCGGCCAAAAACATTCAGTACTTC | CASDRAGGPAKNIQYF
NA | TRBJ1-1 | NA | TRBV2 | TGTGCCAGCAACTTTTATCCCCGATCTGAAGCTTTCTTT | CASNFYPRSEAFF
few | TRBJ1-2 | NA | TRBV5-1 | TGCGCCAGCAGCTCGACCTCGCCAGGGGACTATGGCTACACCTTC | CASSSTSPGDYGYTF
NA | TRBJ2-7 | NA | TRBV7-8 | TGTGCCAGCAGCTTCGGCGGCATAGCGGCGTCAAGCTCCTACGAGCAGTACTTC | CASSFGGIAASSSYEQYF
NA | TRBJ2-3 | NA | TRBV5-1 | TGCGCCAGCAGCTTGGCCGCGGTTCGCACAGATACGCAGTATTTT | CASSLAAVRTDTQYF